The rows below give T cell receptor beta chains drawn from one sample of a study of T cells in Graves' hyperthyroidism and ophthalmopathy. TCRdb recomputed calls from the multiplex PCR reads with MiXCR, one row per CDR3 protein. This table has a few hundred thousand distinct CDR3 sequences, about a sixth appearing once. The sequenced sample was blood. The receptor source for this set is a woman aged 30 to 39 with Graves' hyperthyroidism. CDR3s include the opening cysteine and the closing phenylalanine or tryptophan. The D gene is left open where the match is weak. Clone size is given for some rows only: seen once, a few or many times, or a class if the clone is expanded.

d_call j_call v_call clone_size cdr3_aa cdr3_nt
NA TRBJ1-6 TRBV6-1 many CASSTAEGGYNSPLHF TGTGCCAGCAGCACCGCCGAAGGAGGCTATAATTCACCCCTCCACTTT
TRBD2 TRBJ2-7 TRBV28 many CASRFPASGSDYEQYF TGTGCCAGCAGATTTCCCGCTAGCGGGAGCGACTACGAGCAGTACTTC
NA TRBJ2-5 TRBV2 NA CASREGPSRETQYF TGTGCCAGCAGAGAGGGCCCGTCCCGGGAGACCCAGTACTTC
NA TRBJ2-7 TRBV19 many CASSPNRSWSYEQYF TGTGCCAGTAGTCCCAACCGTTCCTGGTCCTACGAGCAGTACTTC
TRBD1 TRBJ2-7 TRBV30 many CAWSRGTGSYEQYF TGTGCCTGGAGTCGGGGGACAGGCTCCTACGAGCAGTACTTC
TRBD2 TRBJ2-1 TRBV30 many CAWETSGRNEQFF TGTGCCTGGGAGACTAGCGGGAGAAATGAGCAGTTCTTC
NA TRBJ2-4 TRBV13 NA CASSLGGRLAKNIQYF TGTGCCAGCAGCTTAGGGGGACGCTTAGCCAAAAACATTCAGTACTTC
TRBD2 TRBJ2-7 TRBV20-1 many CSAAQAGEQYF TGCAGTGCGGCGCAAGCGGGGGAGCAGTACTTC
NA TRBJ2-3 TRBV7-2 many CASSSGGRVLDTQYF TGTGCCAGCAGCTCAGGGGGGAGGGTTTTGGATACGCAGTATTTT
NA TRBJ2-1 TRBV5-1 many CASSLGRSYNEQFF TGCGCCAGCAGCTTGGGTAGGTCCTACAATGAGCAGTTCTTC
NA TRBJ2-5 TRBV3-1 many CASSQVVRRETQYF TGTGCCAGCAGCCAAGTTGTGAGGCGGGAGACCCAGTACTTC
TRBD1 TRBJ1-2 TRBV4-3 NA CASSQSPIQGAIYGYTF TGCGCCAGCAGCCAAAGCCCGATACAGGGGGCGATCTATGGCTACACCTTC
NA TRBJ1-1 TRBV12-3/TRBV12-4 NA CASTQMGEAFF TGTGCCAGCACCCAAATGGGTGAAGCTTTCTTT
NA TRBJ1-2 TRBV20-1 NA CSVRGFQDYGYTF TGCAGTGTTCGGGGTTTCCAAGACTATGGCTACACCTTC
NA TRBJ2-5 TRBV7-9 many CASSVGQLSETQYF TGTGCCAGCAGCGTCGGACAGTTATCAGAGACCCAGTACTTC
TRBD2 TRBJ2-3 TRBV6-1 NA CASPTRTSLGTDTQYF TGTGCCAGCCCTACCCGGACTAGCTTGGGCACAGATACGCAGTATTTT
NA TRBJ2-1 TRBV9 NA CASSVGGTYNEQFF TGTGCCAGCAGCGTAGGTGGGACCTACAATGAGCAGTTCTTC
NA TRBJ2-4 TRBV6-1 NA CASRTGRLLAKNIQYF TGTGCCAGCAGGACGGGACGGTTACTAGCCAAAAACATTCAGTACTTC
NA TRBJ2-7 TRBV2 many CATRSYEQYF TGTGCCACGCGCTCCTACGAGCAGTACTTC
TRBD2 TRBJ2-2 TRBV5-8 many CASRQGLAGNTGELFF TGTGCCAGCAGACAAGGACTAGCGGGGAACACCGGGGAGCTGTTTTTT
TRBD2 TRBJ2-7 TRBV20-1 NA CSARRTSGSPPYEQYF TGCAGTGCTCGAAGGACTAGCGGGAGTCCCCCCTACGAGCAGTACTTC
NA TRBJ2-3 TRBV5-5 many CASSLETYPTDTQYF TGTGCCAGCAGCTTGGAGACCTACCCGACAGATACGCAGTATTTT
TRBD1 TRBJ2-1 TRBV6-2/TRBV6-3 NA CASRSEQGAWNEQFF TGTGCCAGCAGGAGCGAACAGGGGGCTTGGAATGAGCAGTTCTTC
TRBD2 TRBJ2-1 TRBV10-1 many CASSVSGGQEQFF TGCGCCAGCAGTGTGTCGGGAGGGCAGGAGCAGTTCTTC
TRBD1 TRBJ1-2 TRBV5-1 many CASRLGQGDYGYTF TGCGCCAGCAGGTTGGGACAGGGAGACTATGGCTACACCTTC
TRBD2 TRBJ2-1 TRBV20-1 many CSARGRKHATYNEQFF TGCAGTGCGCGCGGGAGGAAGCACGCTACCTACAATGAGCAGTTCTTC
NA TRBJ2-5 TRBV28 many CASSLSRSAGQETQYF TGTGCCAGCAGTTTATCCAGAAGTGCCGGGCAAGAGACCCAGTACTTC
NA TRBJ2-3 TRBV5-1 many CASSLAGVLDTQYF TGCGCCAGCAGCTTGGCCGGGGTATTGGATACGCAGTATTTT
TRBD1 TRBJ2-1 TRBV24-1 many CATSDVTGYNEQFF TGTGCCACCAGTGATGTGACAGGGTACAATGAGCAGTTCTTC
NA TRBJ1-5 TRBV27 many CASSFGGNQPQHF TGTGCCAGCAGCTTTGGTGGCAATCAGCCCCAGCATTTT
NA TRBJ2-3 TRBV7-9 many CASSLSTDTDTQYF TGTGCCAGCAGCTTAAGTACAGACACAGATACGCAGTATTTT
NA TRBJ2-3 TRBV5-5 few CASSPGVGITTDTQYF TGTGCCAGCAGCCCTGGGGTTGGAATCACCACAGATACGCAGTATTTT